This T cell receptor beta chain came from a study of blood T cell repertoires in COVID-19. Clones were read by immunoSEQ multiplex PCR, and TCRdb kept only the in-frame ones, dropping some. Of hundreds of thousands of clones detected, about nine tenths appear once; the ten largest clones hold 15% to 19%. Per germline, CDR1 SGHVS and CDR2 FQNEAQ. V lost 2 bases and J lost 2; bases outside the gene matches: 13. This CDR3 has 19 residues. The sample was PBMCs or T cells enriched from blood (not recorded which). The rearrangement links TRBV7-8 to TRBJ2-7; 12 bases map to TRBD2. This TCR was sampled from a man between 18 and 29 years old who had recovered from COVID-19. CDR3 nucleotide sequence: TGTGCCAGCAGCTTAAACACTTTACCGACTAGCGGGAGAACCTACGAGCAGTACTTC. Residues: CASSLNTLPTSGRTYEQYF.